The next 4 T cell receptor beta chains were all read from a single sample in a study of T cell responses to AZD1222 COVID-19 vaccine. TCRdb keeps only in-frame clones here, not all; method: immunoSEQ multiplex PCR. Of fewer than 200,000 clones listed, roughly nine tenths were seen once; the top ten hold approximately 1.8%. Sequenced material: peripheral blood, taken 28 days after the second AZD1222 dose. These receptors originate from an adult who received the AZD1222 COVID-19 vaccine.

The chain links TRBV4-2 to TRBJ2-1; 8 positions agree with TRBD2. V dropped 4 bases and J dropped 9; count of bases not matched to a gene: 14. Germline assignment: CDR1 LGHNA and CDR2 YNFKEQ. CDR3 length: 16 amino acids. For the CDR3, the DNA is TGTGCCAGCAGCCTCCACTCGCGGGGGGACACAGGTGAGCAGTTCTTC. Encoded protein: CASSLHSRGDTGEQFF.

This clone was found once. CDR3 sequence reads: CASSPGTDPTNEKLFF. The CDR3 nucleotides are TGTGCCAGCAGCCCGGGGACAGACCCAACTAATGAAAAACTGTTTTTT. The chain couples TRBV7-9 to TRBJ1-4; TRBD1 matches at 7 bases. Per germline, CDR1 SEHNR and CDR2 FQNEAQ (reference sequence). V was pared by 5 bases and J by 0 bases, with 6 bases of the junction left unmatched. The CDR3 consists of 16 residues.

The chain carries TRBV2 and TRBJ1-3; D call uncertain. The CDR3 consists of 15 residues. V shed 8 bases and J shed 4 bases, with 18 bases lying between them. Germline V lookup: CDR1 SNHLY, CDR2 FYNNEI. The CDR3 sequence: CASLPVRVPGNTIYF. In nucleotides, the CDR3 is TGTGCCAGCCTCCCCGTAAGGGTCCCCGGAAACACCATATATTTT.

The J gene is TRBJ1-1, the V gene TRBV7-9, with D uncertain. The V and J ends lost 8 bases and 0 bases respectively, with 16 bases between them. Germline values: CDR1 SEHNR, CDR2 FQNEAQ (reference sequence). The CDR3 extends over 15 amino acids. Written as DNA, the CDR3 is TGTGCCAGCCACCCCCCGGGAGTCATGAACACTGAAGCTTTCTTT. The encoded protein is CASHPPGVMNTEAFF.